These 19 T cell receptor beta chains originate from one sample sequenced in a study of T-cell reconstitution after alpha-beta-depleted transplantation in children. Preparing the TCRbeta library involved the use of unique molecular identifiers. TCRdb reprocessed the PCR reads via MiXCR and lists one record per CDR3 protein. In the table there are about 690,000 distinct CDR3 sequences, roughly 17% of which are singletons. Specimen: PBMCs from the stem cell graft donor, collected from the stem cell graft. These receptors were taken from a human donor who donated a stem cell graft to a child with acute myeloid leukemia.

This chain links TRBV5-1 with TRBJ1-1; D call uncertain. Trimming took 0 bases from V and 4 from J, leaving 13 bases between them. Germline V gives CDR1 SGHRS, CDR2 YFSETQ. The CDR3 consists of 15 residues. The CDR3 protein is CASSLDSTAGTEAFF. DNA of the CDR3: TGCGCCAGCAGCTTGGACTCAACGGCGGGCACTGAAGCTTTCTTT.

The chain joins TRBV4-2 to TRBJ1-5; perhaps TRBD1 as D (6 bases). CDR1 and CDR2 (germline): LGHNA, YNFKEQ. This CDR3 has 16 amino acids. Trimming removed 0 bases from V and 1 base from J, with 10 bases in between. The CDR3 DNA reads as TGTGCCAGCAGCCAAGATAATGGACAGAGCAATCAGCCCCAGCATTTT. Its translation: CASSQDNGQSNQPQHF.

The chain employs TRBV20-1 and TRBJ1-6; TRBD1 matches 7 bases. J lost 7 bases, V lost 2 bases, and 8 bases had no gene match. The germline V gene has CDR1 DFQATT and CDR2 SNEGSKA (reference sequence). The CDR3 has 15 amino acids. The CDR3 nucleotides read TGCAGTGCTAGACTCACAGGGGTGTGGAATTCACCCCTCCACTTT. Amino acid sequence: CSARLTGVWNSPLHF.

The chain joins TRBV20-1 to TRBJ2-4; D assignment may be TRBD1 or TRBD2 (6 bases each). This CDR3 has 14 amino acids. V gave up 3 bases and J gave up 6 bases, with 15 bases separating them. Germline loops: CDR1 DFQATT, CDR2 SNEGSKA (reference sequence). CDR3 residues: CSASRGRDPNIQYF. The CDR3, as DNA: TGCAGTGCTAGCCGGGGGCGGGACCCAAACATTCAGTACTTC.

This clonotype was seen repeatedly, ten times or more. The chain couples TRBV6-1 to TRBJ1-4; the match to TRBD1 covers 9 bases. Germline CDR1 MNHNS, CDR2 SASEGT. CDR3 size: 14 residues. V lost 8 bases, J lost 6 bases, and 7 bases stayed unmatched. In DNA, the CDR3 is TGTGCCAGCCTAAGGGACAGGGCTTATGAAAAACTGTTTTTT. Translating it yields CASLRDRAYEKLFF.

The V and J genes are TRBV5-1 and TRBJ2-5; no reliable D call. Germline lookup yields CDR1 SGHRS and CDR2 YFSETQ. V gave up 6 bases and J gave up 5 bases, with 20 bases separating them. The CDR3 contains 15 residues. The CDR3 region is CASTLQLDPGETQYF. CDR3 bases: TGCGCCAGCACCTTACAGCTTGACCCTGGGGAGACCCAGTACTTC.

This clonotype came up many times. This chain links TRBV7-6 with TRBJ2-1; D not certain. The CDR3 consists of 12 residues. Trimming cost V 8 bases and J 3 bases, with 8 bases left between them. The germline V gene has CDR1 SGHVS and CDR2 FNYEAQ. CDR3 bases: TGTGCCAGCTCGGCGTTCTACAATGAGCAGTTCTTC. Translated: CASSAFYNEQFF.

The V and J genes are TRBV4-3 and TRBJ2-2, with 9 bases matching TRBD2. The germline V gene encodes CDR1 LGHNA and CDR2 YSLEER. This CDR3 has 19 residues. The J segment lost 6 bases and the V segment lost 4 bases, leaving 18 bases of the junction unmatched. The chain's CDR3 is CASSPEKLAGPAGSGELFF. The CDR3 nucleotides are TGCGCCAGCAGCCCCGAAAAACTAGCGGGCCCCGCGGGCTCCGGGGAGCTGTTTTTT.

Details on this clonotype: The junction departs from the called germline gene at one end, perhaps through a read error. The chain employs TRBV9 and TRBJ2-1, with a weak D call TRBD1 (5 bases). CDR1 is SGDLS and CDR2 is YYNGEE in the germline V gene. The CDR3 totals 15 residues. CDR3 region: CASSVTESSHNEQFF. CDR3 coding DNA: TGTGCCAGCAGCGTGACAGAGAGCTCCCACAATGAGCAGTTCTTC. The whole variable domain, remainder taken from reference TRBV9 and TRBJ2-1, is DSGVTQTPKHLITATGQRVTLRCSPRSGDLSVYWYQQSLDQGLQFLIQYYNGEERAKGNILERFSAQQFPDLHSELNLSSLELGDSALYFCASSVTESSHNEQFFGPGTRLTVL.

There are many counts of this clonotype. The CDR3 protein is CSAKLGLLNLHEQYF. Written as DNA, the CDR3 is TGCAGTGCAAAATTGGGACTGCTGAATCTCCACGAGCAGTACTTC. The chain is built from TRBV20-1 and TRBJ2-7; perhaps TRBD2 as D (6 bases). Germline V gives CDR1 DFQATT, CDR2 SNEGSKA (reference sequence). The CDR3 runs to 15 residues. The V end was cut by 6 bases, the J end by 5 bases, with 23 bases between.

V usage is TRBV12-3 or TRBV12-4 and J usage is TRBJ1-4; TRBD1 matches at 8 bases. V was pared by 5 bases and J by 8 bases, with 7 bases of the junction left unmatched. This CDR3 has 14 residues. The CDR3 is CASSPDRGSEKLFF. For the CDR3, the DNA is TGTGCCAGCAGTCCTGACAGGGGAAGCGAAAAACTGTTTTTT.

The gene calls are TRBV7-8 and TRBJ1-5; 10 bases map to TRBD1. The J segment lost 4 bases and the V segment lost 5 bases, leaving 8 bases of the junction unmatched. The germline gives CDR1 SGHVS, CDR2 FQNEAQ. This CDR3 has 16 residues. CDR3 sequence reads: CASSGGGTGENQPQHF. CDR3 nucleotide sequence: TGTGCCAGCAGCGGAGGGGGGACAGGGGAAAATCAGCCCCAGCATTTT.

V usage is TRBV7-2 and J usage is TRBJ2-3, with TRBD1 matching 9 bases. The CDR3 has 15 amino acids. In germline, CDR1 is SGHTA, CDR2 FQGNSA. After removal of 2 bases from V and 5 bases from J, the junction contained 5 bases not matched to a gene. The CDR3 DNA reads TGTGCCAGCAGCTTAACCGGGACAGGGCTAGATACGCAGTATTTT. It translates to CASSLTGTGLDTQYF.

With respect to this clonotype: This clone may be a read error of a much larger clone one base away. The genes are TRBV29-1 and TRBJ1-1; D is uncertain. This CDR3 region has 13 residues. CDR1 is SQVTM and CDR2 is ANQGSEA in the germline V gene. The ends were cut back, 4 bases at V and 0 bases at J, with 9 bases in the middle. CDR3 loop: CSVVIRMNTEAFF. The CDR3 coding sequence is TGCAGCGTTGTCATCAGGATGAACACTGAAGCTTTCTTT.

Ten or more counts support this clonotype. The gene calls are TRBV12-3 or TRBV12-4 and TRBJ1-3; D call uncertain. The CDR3 loop spans 13 amino acids. V was shortened by 7 bases and J by 5 bases, with 12 bases between the two germline ends. CDR3 bases: TGTGCCAGCAAACCCTCCTTAAGAAACACCATATATTTT. Translation: CASKPSLRNTIYF.

This clonotype has just a few counts. The chain couples TRBV29-1 to TRBJ2-3, with D maybe TRBD2 (5 bases). This CDR3 has 12 residues. Germline CDR1 SQVTM, CDR2 ANQGSEA. V was clipped by 8 bases and J by 2 bases, with 11 bases between them. In nucleotides, the CDR3 is TGCAGCCACGAGCGGAACACAGATACGCAGTATTTT. This gives the protein CSHERNTDTQYF.

This clonotype appeared many times. The chain carries TRBV4-2 and TRBJ2-1; 10 bases line up with TRBD2. J lost 2 bases, V lost 0 bases, and 1 base had no gene match. The CDR3 is 16 amino acids. Germline V CDR1 and CDR2: LGHNA, YNFKEQ. CDR3 loop: CASSQEGTSAYNEQFF. The CDR3 region has the DNA TGTGCCAGCAGCCAAGAAGGGACTAGCGCCTACAATGAGCAGTTCTTC.

This clonotype came up a few times. This sequence joins TRBV20-1 and TRBJ2-4, with D unclear. There are 13 residues in the CDR3. Between the trimmed V and J ends, which lost 3 bases and 7 bases, there was a span of 13 bases. Germline lookup yields CDR1 DFQATT and CDR2 SNEGSKA (reference sequence). The CDR3 DNA reads TGCAGTGCTAGCAGGTCTTTAGGTAACATTCAGTACTTC. It encodes CSASRSLGNIQYF.

The gene calls are TRBV6-2 or TRBV6-3 and TRBJ2-1; no firm D call. V lost 5 bases and J 9 bases, leaving 23 bases between the germline ends. Germline V gene sequence: CDR1 MNHEY, CDR2 SVGEGT. The CDR3 length is 16 residues. For the CDR3, the DNA is TGTGCCAGCAGTCCCCATAGAGGCCCCCCTTCGGGTGAGCAGTTCTTC. Its protein is CASSPHRGPPSGEQFF.